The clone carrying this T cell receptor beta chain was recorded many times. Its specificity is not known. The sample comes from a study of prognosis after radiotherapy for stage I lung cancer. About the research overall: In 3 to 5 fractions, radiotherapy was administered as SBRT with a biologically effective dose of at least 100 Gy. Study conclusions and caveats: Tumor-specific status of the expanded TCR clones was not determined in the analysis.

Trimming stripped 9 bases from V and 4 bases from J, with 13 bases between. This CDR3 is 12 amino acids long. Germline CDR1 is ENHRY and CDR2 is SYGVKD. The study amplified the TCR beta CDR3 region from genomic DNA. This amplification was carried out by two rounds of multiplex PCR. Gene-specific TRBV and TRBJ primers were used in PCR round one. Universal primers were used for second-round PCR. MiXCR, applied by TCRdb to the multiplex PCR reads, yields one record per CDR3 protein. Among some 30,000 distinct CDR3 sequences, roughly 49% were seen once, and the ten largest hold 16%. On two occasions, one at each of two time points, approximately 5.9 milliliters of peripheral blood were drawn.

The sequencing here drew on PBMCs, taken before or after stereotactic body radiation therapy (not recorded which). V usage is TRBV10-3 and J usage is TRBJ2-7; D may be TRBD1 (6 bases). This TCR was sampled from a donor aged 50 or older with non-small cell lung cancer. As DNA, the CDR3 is TGTGCCATTTCGTCGACAGGTTACGAGCAGTACTTC. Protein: CAISSTGYEQYF.